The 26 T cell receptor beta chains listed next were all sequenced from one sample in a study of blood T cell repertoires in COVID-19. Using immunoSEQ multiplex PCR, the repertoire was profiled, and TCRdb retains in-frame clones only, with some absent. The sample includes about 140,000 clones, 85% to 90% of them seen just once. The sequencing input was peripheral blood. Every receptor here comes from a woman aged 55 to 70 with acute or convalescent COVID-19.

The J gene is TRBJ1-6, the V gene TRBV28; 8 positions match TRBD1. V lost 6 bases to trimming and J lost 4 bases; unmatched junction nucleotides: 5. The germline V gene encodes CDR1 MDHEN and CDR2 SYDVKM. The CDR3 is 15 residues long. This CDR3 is CASRLDRAYNSPLHF. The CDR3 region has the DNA TGTGCCAGCAGATTGGACAGGGCGTATAATTCACCCCTCCACTTT. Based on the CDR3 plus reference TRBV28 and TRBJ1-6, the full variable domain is DVKVTQSSRYLVKRTGEKVFLECVQDMDHENMFWYRQDPGLGLRLIYFSYDVKMKEKGDIPEGYSVSREKKERFSLILESASTNQTSMYLCASRLDRAYNSPLHFGNGTRLTVT.

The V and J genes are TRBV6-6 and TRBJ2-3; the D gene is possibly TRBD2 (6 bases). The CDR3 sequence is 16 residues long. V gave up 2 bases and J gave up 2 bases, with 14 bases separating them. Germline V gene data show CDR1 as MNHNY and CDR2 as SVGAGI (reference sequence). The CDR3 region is CASSYLAGRITDTQYF. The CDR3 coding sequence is TGTGCCAGCAGTTACCTGGCAGGGAGGATCACAGATACGCAGTATTTT.

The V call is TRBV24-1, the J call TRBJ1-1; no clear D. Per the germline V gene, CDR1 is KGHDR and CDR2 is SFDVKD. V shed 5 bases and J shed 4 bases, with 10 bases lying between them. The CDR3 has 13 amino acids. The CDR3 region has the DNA TGTGCCACCAGTGGCGGGTCAGGCACTGAAGCTTTCTTT. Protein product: CATSGGSGTEAFF.

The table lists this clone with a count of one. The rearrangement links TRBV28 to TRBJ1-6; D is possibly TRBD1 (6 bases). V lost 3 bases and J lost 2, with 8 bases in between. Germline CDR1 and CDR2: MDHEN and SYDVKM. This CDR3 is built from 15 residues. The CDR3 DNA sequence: TGTGCCAGCAGTTTCGGGACAACCTATAATTCACCCCTCCACTTT. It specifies CASSFGTTYNSPLHF.

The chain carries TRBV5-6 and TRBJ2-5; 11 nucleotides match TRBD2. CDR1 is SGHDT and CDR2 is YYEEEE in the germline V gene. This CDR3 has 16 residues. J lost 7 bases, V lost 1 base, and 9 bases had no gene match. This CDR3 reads CASSLLAGGLLRTQYF. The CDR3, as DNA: TGTGCCAGCAGCTTGCTAGCGGGGGGTCTTCTTAGGACCCAGTACTTC.

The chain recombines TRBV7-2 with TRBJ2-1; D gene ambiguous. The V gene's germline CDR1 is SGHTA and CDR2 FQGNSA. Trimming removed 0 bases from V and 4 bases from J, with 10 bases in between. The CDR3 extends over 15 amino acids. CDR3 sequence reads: CASSLAYLEYNEQFF. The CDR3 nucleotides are TGTGCCAGCAGCTTAGCGTATTTGGAGTACAATGAGCAGTTCTTC.

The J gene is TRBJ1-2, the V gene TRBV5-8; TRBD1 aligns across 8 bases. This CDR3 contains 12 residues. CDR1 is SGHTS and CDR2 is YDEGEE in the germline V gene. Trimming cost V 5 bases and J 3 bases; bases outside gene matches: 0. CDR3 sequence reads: CASRTGDYGYTF. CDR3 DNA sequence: TGTGCCAGCAGGACAGGGGACTATGGCTACACCTTC.

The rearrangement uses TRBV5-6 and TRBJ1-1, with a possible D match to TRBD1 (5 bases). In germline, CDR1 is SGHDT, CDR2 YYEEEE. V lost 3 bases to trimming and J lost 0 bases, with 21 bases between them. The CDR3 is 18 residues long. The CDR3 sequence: CASSWTSYTSDMNTEAFF. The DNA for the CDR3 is TGTGCCAGCAGCTGGACAAGTTATACCTCGGACATGAACACTGAAGCTTTCTTT.

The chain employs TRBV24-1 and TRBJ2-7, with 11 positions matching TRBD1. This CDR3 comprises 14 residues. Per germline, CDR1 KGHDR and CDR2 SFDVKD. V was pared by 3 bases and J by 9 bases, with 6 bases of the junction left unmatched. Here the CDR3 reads CATSDPGTGGAQYF. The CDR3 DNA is TGTGCCACCAGTGATCCTGGGACAGGGGGTGCGCAGTACTTC.

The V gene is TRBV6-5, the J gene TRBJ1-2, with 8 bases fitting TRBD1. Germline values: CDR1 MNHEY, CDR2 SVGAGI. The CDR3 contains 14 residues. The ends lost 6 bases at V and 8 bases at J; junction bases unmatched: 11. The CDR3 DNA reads TGTGCCAGCAGCCGGGGCAGGGGGCCCGGAGGCTACACCTTC. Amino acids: CASSRGRGPGGYTF.

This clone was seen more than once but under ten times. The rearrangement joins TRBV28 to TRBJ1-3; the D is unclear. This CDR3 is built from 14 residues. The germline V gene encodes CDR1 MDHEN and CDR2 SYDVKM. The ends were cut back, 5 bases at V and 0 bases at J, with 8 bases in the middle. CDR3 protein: CASSQSLSGNTIYF. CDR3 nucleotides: TGTGCCAGCAGTCAGTCCCTCTCTGGAAACACCATATATTTT.

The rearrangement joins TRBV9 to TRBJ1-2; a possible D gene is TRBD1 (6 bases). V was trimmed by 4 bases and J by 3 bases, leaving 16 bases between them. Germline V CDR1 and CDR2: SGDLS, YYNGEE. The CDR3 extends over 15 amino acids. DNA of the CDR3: TGTGCCAGCAGCCCTTCGACAGGAGGAGACTATGGCTACACCTTC. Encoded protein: CASSPSTGGDYGYTF. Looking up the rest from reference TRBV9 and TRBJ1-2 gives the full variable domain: DSGVTQTPKHLITATGQRVTLRCSPRSGDLSVYWYQQSLDQGLQFLIQYYNGEERAKGNILERFSAQQFPDLHSELNLSSLELGDSALYFCASSPSTGGDYGYTFGSGTRLTVV.

The DNA of the CDR3 is TGTGCCAGCAGACTAGCGGGCCTGCAGTTCTTC. It translates to CASRLAGLQFF. J is TRBJ2-1 and V is TRBV11-2; 9 bases are shared with TRBD2. Germline V gene lookup returns CDR1 SGHAT and CDR2 FQNNGV. This CDR3 region has 11 residues. Unmatched junction bases numbered 3, after V lost 6 bases and J lost 12 bases.

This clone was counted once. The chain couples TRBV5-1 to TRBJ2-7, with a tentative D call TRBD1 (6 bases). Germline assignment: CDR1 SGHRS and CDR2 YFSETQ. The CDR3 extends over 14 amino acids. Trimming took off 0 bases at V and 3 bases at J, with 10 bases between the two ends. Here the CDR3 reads CASSLGPGDYEQYF. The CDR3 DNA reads TGCGCCAGCAGCTTGGGCCCAGGGGACTACGAGCAGTACTTC. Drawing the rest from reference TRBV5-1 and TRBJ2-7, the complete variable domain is KAGVTQTPRYLIKTRGQQVTLSCSPISGHRSVSWYQQTPGQGLQFLFEYFSETQRNKGNFPGRFSGRQFSNSRSEMNVSTLELGDSALYLCASSLGPGDYEQYFGPGTRLTVT.

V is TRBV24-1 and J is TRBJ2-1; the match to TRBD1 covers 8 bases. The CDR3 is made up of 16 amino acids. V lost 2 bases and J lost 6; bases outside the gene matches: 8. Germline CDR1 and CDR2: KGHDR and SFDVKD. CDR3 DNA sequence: TGTGCCACCAGTGATTACCAGGGGGCTACCCTCAATGAGCAGTTCTTC. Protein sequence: CATSDYQGATLNEQFF.

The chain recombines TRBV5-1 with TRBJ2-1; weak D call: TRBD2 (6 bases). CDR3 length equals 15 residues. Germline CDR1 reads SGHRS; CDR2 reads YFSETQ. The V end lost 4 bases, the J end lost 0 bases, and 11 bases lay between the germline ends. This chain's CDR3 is CASSQSGPSYNEQFF. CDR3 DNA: TGCGCCAGCAGCCAAAGCGGGCCCTCCTACAATGAGCAGTTCTTC.

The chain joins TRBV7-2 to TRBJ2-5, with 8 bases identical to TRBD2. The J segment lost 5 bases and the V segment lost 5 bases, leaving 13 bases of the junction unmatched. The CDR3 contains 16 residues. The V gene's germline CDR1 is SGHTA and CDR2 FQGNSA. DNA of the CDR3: TGTGCCAGCAGCATGGGACTAGGGGCCTTGGGGGAGACCCAGTACTTC. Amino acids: CASSMGLGALGETQYF.

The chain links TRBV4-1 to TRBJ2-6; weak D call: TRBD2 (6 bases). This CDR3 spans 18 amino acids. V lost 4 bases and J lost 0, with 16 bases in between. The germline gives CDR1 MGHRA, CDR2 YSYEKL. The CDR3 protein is CASSLRPGLSSGANVLTF. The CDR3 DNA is TGCGCCAGCAGCCTTCGGCCGGGACTTAGCTCTGGGGCCAACGTCCTGACTTTC.

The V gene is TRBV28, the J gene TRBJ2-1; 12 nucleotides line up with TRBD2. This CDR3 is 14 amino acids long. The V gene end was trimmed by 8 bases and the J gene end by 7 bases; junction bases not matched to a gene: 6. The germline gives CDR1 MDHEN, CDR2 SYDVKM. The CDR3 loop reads CASASGGAMNEQFF. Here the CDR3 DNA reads TGTGCCAGCGCTAGCGGGGGGGCGATGAATGAGCAGTTCTTC. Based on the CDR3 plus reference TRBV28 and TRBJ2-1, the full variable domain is DVKVTQSSRYLVKRTGEKVFLECVQDMDHENMFWYRQDPGLGLRLIYFSYDVKMKEKGDIPEGYSVSREKKERFSLILESASTNQTSMYLCASASGGAMNEQFFGPGTRLTVL.

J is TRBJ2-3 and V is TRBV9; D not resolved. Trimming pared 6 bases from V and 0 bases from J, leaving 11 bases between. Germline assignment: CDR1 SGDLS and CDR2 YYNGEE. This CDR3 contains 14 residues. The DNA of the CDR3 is TGTGCCAGCACCCCCTCCCCTAGCACAGATACGCAGTATTTT. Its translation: CASTPSPSTDTQYF.

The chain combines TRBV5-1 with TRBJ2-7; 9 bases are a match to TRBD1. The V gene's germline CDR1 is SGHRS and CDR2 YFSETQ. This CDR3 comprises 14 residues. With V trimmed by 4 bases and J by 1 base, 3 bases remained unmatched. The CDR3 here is CASSPGTGSYEQYF. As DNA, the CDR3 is TGCGCCAGCAGCCCCGGGACAGGGTCCTACGAGCAGTACTTC. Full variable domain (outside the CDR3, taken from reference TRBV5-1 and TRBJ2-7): KAGVTQTPRYLIKTRGQQVTLSCSPISGHRSVSWYQQTPGQGLQFLFEYFSETQRNKGNFPGRFSGRQFSNSRSEMNVSTLELGDSALYLCASSPGTGSYEQYFGPGTRLTVT.

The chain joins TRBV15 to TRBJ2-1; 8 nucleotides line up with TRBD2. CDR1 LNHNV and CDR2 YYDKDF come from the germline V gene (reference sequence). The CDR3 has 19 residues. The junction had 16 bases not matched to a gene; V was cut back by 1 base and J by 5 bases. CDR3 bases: TGTGCCACCAGCAGAGTGGGGGGGTCTAGCGGGTCAATTGACAATGAGCAGTTCTTC. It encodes CATSRVGGSSGSIDNEQFF.

CDR3 loop: CASSWTSQGSGELFF. CDR3 DNA: TGTGCCAGCAGTTGGACTTCACAGGGATCCGGGGAGCTGTTTTTT. This chain connects TRBV28 to TRBJ2-2; a weak D match, TRBD1 (6 bases). Germline lookup yields CDR1 MDHEN and CDR2 SYDVKM. The V end lost 4 bases, the J end lost 6 bases, and 15 bases lay between the germline ends. The CDR3 is made up of 15 amino acids.

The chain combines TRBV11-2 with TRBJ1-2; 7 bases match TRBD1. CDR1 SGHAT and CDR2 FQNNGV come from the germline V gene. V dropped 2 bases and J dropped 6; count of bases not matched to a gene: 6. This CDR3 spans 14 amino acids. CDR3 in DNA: TGTGCCAGCAGCTTACGGGCAGGGGGAGATGGCTACACCTTC. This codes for CASSLRAGGDGYTF. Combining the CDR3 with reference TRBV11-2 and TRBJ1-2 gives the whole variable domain EAGVAQSPRYKIIEKRQSVAFWCNPISGHATLYWYQQILGQGPKLLIQFQNNGVVDDSQLPKDRFSAERLKGVDSTLKIQPAKLEDSAVYLCASSLRAGGDGYTFGSGTRLTVV.

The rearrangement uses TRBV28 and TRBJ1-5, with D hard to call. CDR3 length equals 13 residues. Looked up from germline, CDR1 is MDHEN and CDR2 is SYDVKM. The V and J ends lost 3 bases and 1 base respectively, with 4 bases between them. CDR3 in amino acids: CASSLRSNQPQHF. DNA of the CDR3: TGTGCCAGCAGTTTGCGCAGCAATCAGCCCCAGCATTTT.

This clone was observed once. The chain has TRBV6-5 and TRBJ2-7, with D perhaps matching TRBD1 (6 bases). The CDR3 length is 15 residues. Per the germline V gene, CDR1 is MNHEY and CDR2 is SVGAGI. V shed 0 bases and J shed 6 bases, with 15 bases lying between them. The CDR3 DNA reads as TGTGCCAGCAGTTACTCCACAGTACAGGGATTCGAGCAGTACTTC. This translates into CASSYSTVQGFEQYF.